Listed below are T cell receptor beta chains from one sample, sequenced in a study of cytomegalovirus exposure and HLA in healthy donors. The data were produced by immunoSEQ multiplex PCR, yet TCRdb's version contains in-frame clones alone and is incomplete. Of roughly 150,000 clones in the sample, approximately 78% are singletons; the top ten hold about 4.3%. Sequencing was done on a sample of PBMCs. These receptors all stem from a woman aged 40 to 50 in good health and CMV-seropositive. Each CDR3 is given with its conserved first and last residue. Fields, in order: V gene, clone size, D gene, J gene, CDR3 protein, CDR3 DNA. A D gene is named only where the DNA matches it firmly. Size is omitted from some rows. Given values are once, few, many or a class for expanded clones.

TRBV19	.	.	TRBJ2-6	CAGGSVSGANVLTF	TGTGCCGGGGGCAGCGTCTCTGGGGCCAACGTCCTGACTTTC
TRBV6-6	.	.	TRBJ1-2	CASSYSTGGGYTF	TGTGCCAGCAGTTACTCGACGGGGGGTGGCTACACCTTC
TRBV30	.	.	TRBJ2-7	CAWDNGDTYEQYF	TGTGCCTGGGACAACGGGGACACCTACGAGCAGTACTTC
TRBV5-4	.	TRBD2	TRBJ2-7	CASSRLAGGENEQYF	TGTGCCAGCAGCCGCTTAGCGGGAGGGGAAAACGAGCAGTACTTC
TRBV25-1	once	.	TRBJ1-6	CASSDPGLSSPLHF	TGTGCCAGCAGTGACCCGGGACTCAGTTCACCCCTCCACTTT
TRBV9	.	.	TRBJ2-7	CASSVEFSDSYEQYF	TGTGCCAGCAGCGTAGAATTCTCGGACAGCTACGAGCAGTACTTC
TRBV5-1	.	.	TRBJ2-2	CASRLPAAGELFF	TGCGCCAGCAGGCTCCCAGCGGCTGGGGAGCTGTTTTTT
TRBV7-6	once	TRBD1	TRBJ1-6	CASSRTGQSSSYNSPLHF	TGTGCCAGCAGCCGGACGGGACAGAGTTCCTCCTATAATTCACCCCTCCACTTT
TRBV19	.	TRBD1	TRBJ1-2	CASSIPSRDRVGYTF	TGTGCCAGTAGTATTCCCTCCCGGGACAGGGTTGGCTACACCTTC
TRBV5-1	.	TRBD2	TRBJ2-7	CASSNRGASGTVPYEQYF	TGCGCCAGCAGCAACAGGGGTGCTAGCGGGACCGTTCCCTACGAGCAGTACTTC
TRBV27	.	.	TRBJ2-7	CASSSSYLYEQYF	TGTGCCAGCAGTTCTAGCTACTTGTACGAGCAGTACTTC
TRBV9	.	TRBD2	TRBJ2-5	CASSVAAGGQETQYF	TGTGCCAGCAGCGTAGCTGCGGGGGGGCAAGAGACCCAGTACTTC
TRBV7-9	.	.	TRBJ2-1	CSSSFSGNEQFF	TGTTCCAGCAGCTTTTCGGGTAATGAGCAGTTCTTC
TRBV9	few	TRBD1	TRBJ2-1	CASSVPNSGTGGTYNEQFF	TGTGCCAGCAGCGTCCCAAATTCCGGGACAGGGGGCACCTACAATGAGCAGTTCTTC
TRBV13	once	TRBD2	TRBJ2-1	CASSAGTSGVPEQFF	TGTGCCAGCAGCGCGGGGACTAGCGGAGTTCCCGAGCAGTTCTTC
TRBV5-1	.	.	TRBJ2-1	CASGGSGNSYNEQFF	TGCGCCAGCGGGGGCTCGGGAAACTCCTACAATGAGCAGTTCTTC
TRBV7-6	.	.	TRBJ2-7	CASSLVDGSSYEQYF	TGTGCCAGCAGCTTAGTTGACGGGAGCTCCTACGAGCAGTACTTC
TRBV6-1	.	TRBD2	TRBJ2-3	CASRRGGSTDTQYF	TGTGCCAGCAGGCGCGGGGGGAGCACAGATACGCAGTATTTT
TRBV10-3	.	.	TRBJ1-3	CAINSGNTIYF	TGTGCCATCAACTCGGGAAACACCATATATTTT
TRBV29-1	.	.	TRBJ1-2	CSVAGLHGYTF	TGCAGCGTCGCAGGGCTGCATGGCTACACCTTC
TRBV7-8	.	TRBD1	TRBJ2-7	CASSTGRRYEQYF	TGTGCCAGCTCGACAGGGCGGCGGTACGAGCAGTACTTC
TRBV2	.	.	TRBJ1-2	CASGLRRDTSYGYTF	TGTGCCAGCGGCCTGCGAAGGGACACCTCCTATGGCTACACCTTC
TRBV27	.	TRBD1	TRBJ1-2	CASRKQGASGYTF	TGTGCCAGCAGAAAACAGGGGGCGAGCGGCTACACCTTC
TRBV7-2	.	TRBD2	TRBJ2-7	CASSFWVAGGHYEQYF	TGTGCCAGCAGCTTCTGGGTAGCGGGGGGGCACTACGAGCAGTACTTC
TRBV18	once	.	TRBJ2-7	CASSPPGSYEQYF	TGTGCCAGCTCACCACCAGGGAGTTACGAGCAGTACTTC
TRBV7-9	.	TRBD1	TRBJ1-4	CASSSVPGGAYEKLFF	TGTGCCAGCAGCTCCGTCCCAGGGGGCGCATACGAAAAACTGTTTTTT
TRBV6-6	once	TRBD1	TRBJ1-2	CASRPAGGSYGYTF	TGTGCCAGCAGACCCGCAGGGGGCAGTTATGGCTACACCTTC
TRBV21-1	.	.	TRBJ1-4	CASSFPGQANEKLFF	TGTGCCAGCAGCTTCCCGGGACAGGCTAATGAAAAACTGTTTTTT
TRBV6-6	.	TRBD2	TRBJ2-7	CASSYGGEYEQYF	TGTGCCAGCAGTTACGGGGGGGAATACGAGCAGTACTTC
TRBV5-4	.	TRBD1	TRBJ1-1	CASSSGTGGMNTEAFF	TGTGCCAGCAGCTCGGGGACAGGGGGGATGAACACTGAAGCTTTCTTT
TRBV19	.	TRBD2	TRBJ2-2	CASSTAGGTGELFF	TGTGCCAGTAGTACTGCGGGGGGAACCGGGGAGCTGTTTTTT
TRBV28	once	.	TRBJ2-7	CASSFERVPYEQYF	TGTGCCAGCAGTTTTGAGCGGGTTCCCTACGAGCAGTACTTC
TRBV28	.	TRBD1	TRBJ1-5	CASRAMSGTGFNQPQHF	TGTGCCAGCAGAGCGATGTCCGGGACAGGATTCAATCAGCCCCAGCATTTT
TRBV2	.	.	TRBJ1-6	CASSRPGRGPSPLHF	TGTGCCAGCAGTCGCCCGGGCAGGGGACCCTCACCCCTCCACTTT
TRBV29-1	.	TRBD1	TRBJ1-3	CSVEDRGTAGNTIYF	TGCAGCGTTGAAGATCGTGGGACAGCTGGAAACACCATATATTTT
TRBV4-3	.	.	TRBJ2-3	CASSQGTVTDTQYF	TGCGCCAGCAGCCAAGGAACGGTGACAGATACGCAGTATTTT
TRBV5-6	.	TRBD1	TRBJ2-5	CASSLFGTGSGETQYF	TGTGCCAGCAGCTTGTTCGGGACAGGGTCCGGAGAGACCCAGTACTTC
TRBV27	once	TRBD1	TRBJ2-4	CASSPHGQGSAKNIQYF	TGTGCCAGCAGTCCACACGGACAGGGATCAGCCAAAAACATTCAGTACTTC
TRBV2	.	.	TRBJ1-1	CASSEFRVKAFF	TGTGCCAGCAGTGAATTCAGGGTAAAAGCTTTCTTT
TRBV7-3	once	.	TRBJ2-2	CASSRDSANTGELFF	TGTGCCAGCAGCCGAGACAGCGCGAACACCGGGGAGCTGTTTTTT
TRBV29-1	once	TRBD1	TRBJ2-2	CSAGQVSGTGELFF	TGCAGCGCGGGACAGGTCTCCGGGACCGGGGAGCTGTTTTTT
TRBV2	.	.	TRBJ1-4	CASSEQGGLSEKLFF	TGTGCCAGCAGTGAACAGGGTGGCTTGAGCGAAAAACTGTTTTTT
TRBV2	.	TRBD1	TRBJ2-5	CASQTGRGETQYF	TGTGCCAGCCAGACAGGGCGCGGGGAGACCCAGTACTTC
TRBV7-6	.	TRBD2	TRBJ2-1	CASASGSGNEQFF	TGTGCCAGCGCTAGCGGGAGTGGAAATGAGCAGTTCTTC
TRBV6-5	.	TRBD1	TRBJ1-2	CASSRGGTGGLVTF	TGTGCCAGCAGCCGGGGAGGCACAGGGGGACTGGTGACCTTC